This T cell receptor (beta chain) appears in the sequencing data of a study of T cell responses to AZD1222 COVID-19 vaccine. A word on this clone: Its antigen is currently unknown.

Pooling of second doses given at about 4 or about 12 weeks was done. Overall study findings and caveats: Donors were mostly white British, more females; clonal diversity possibly underestimated. Repertoire sampling was restricted to post-peak T cell response timepoints. Rises in breadth and depth of Spike-specific TCRs came after two AZD1222 doses.

The V segment lost 2 bases and the J segment 12 bases; nucleotides outside the gene matches: 12. This CDR3 region has 16 residues. Germline CDR1 reads MDHEN; CDR2 reads SYDVKM. The data were produced by immunoSEQ multiplex PCR, yet TCRdb's version contains in-frame clones alone and is incomplete. Of 90,000 to 150,000 clones listed, roughly nine tenths are singletons. This sequence was found in an adult who received the AZD1222 COVID-19 vaccine. The chain is built from TRBV28 and TRBJ2-1; 11 bases fit TRBD2. Source: peripheral blood, taken 28 days after the second AZD1222 dose. CDR3 residues: CASSLGSASGGIGQFF. In nucleotides, the CDR3 is TGTGCCAGCAGTTTAGGGTCGGCTAGCGGGGGGATCGGGCAGTTCTTC.